This T cell receptor beta chain was retrieved from a study of blood T cell repertoires in COVID-19 (dated by TCRdb to 2018 to 2020). The study in broad terms: Collaborator samples came from the United States, Italy and Spain and covered acute and convalescent phases of COVID-19. The samples were drawn from two sources: the first 160 participants of the ongoing ImmuneRACE study, and 1,000 to 1,500 subjects contributed by 6 global collaborators. The repertoires were released in a freely available public database intended as a resource for research on the immune response to SARS-CoV-2. Subjects who had been exposed to COVID-19, were actively infected with it, or had recovered from it provided the deeply sampled blood TCRbeta repertoires that made up the dataset. HLA class I and class II types, where available, came from metadata supplied by the sample provider rather than from assay-based typing. Sample metadata almost always included a de-identified subject ID, COVID-19 status, age in years and sex. The material from the prospective study consisted of cDNA or gDNA derived from T cells, B-cell-depleted T cells, or PBMCs.

What the work shows at the level of the full study, not this receptor alone: The amount of clinical and demographic metadata varied by source and participant and was provided uncurated.

Note on this clone: No cognate antigen has been identified for it. Sequence at one end of the junction differs from germline and may be a read error.

TCRbeta CDR3 regions were amplified from genomic DNA by means of the immunoSEQ Assay, a bias-controlled multiplex PCR. Per the source publication's procedure: Nucleated cell counts per sample were estimated from amplification of reference gene primers within the assay. To quantify the absolute abundance of each unique TCRbeta CDR3 rearrangement, sequence reads were collapsed and filtered. For each sample, productive Simpson clonality was calculated as the square root of Simpson's diversity index over productive rearrangements. TCRdb re-hosts the immuneACCESS table, in-frame sequences only. Its copies lack some clones; in the studies checked, an unresolved V gene accounts for under half of them, and the cause for the rest is not known. The V and J calls and clone size come from that table; D and trimming were worked out from the DNA. Recorded for this sample are 130,000 to 150,000 clones; more than 75% of them occurred a single time. The ten largest clonotypes hold approximately 5% of the sample.

Each collaborating institution followed its own protocols to collect whole blood in K2EDTA tubes. Collaborator samples were shipped for TCRbeta analysis as frozen whole blood, isolated PBMCs, or DNA extracted from either sample type. What was sequenced was peripheral blood. The sequence was obtained from a human donor in a cohort sampled during active COVID-19.

The nucleotide sequence is TGTGCTAGCAGCTTACCTAGCACAGATACGCAGTATTTT. This is translated as CASSLPSTDTQYF. Here the chain combines TRBV7-7 and TRBJ2-3; no D gene is confidently identified. Spanning cysteine to phenylalanine, the CDR3 consists of 13 amino acids. Left in the record is the CDR3 DNA by itself, 39 bases read in frame from the first base. The germline V gene encodes CDR1 SSHAT and CDR2 FNYEAQ (reference sequence). With all but the CDR3 taken from the reference TRBV7-7 and TRBJ2-3 genes, the full variable domain is: GAGVSQSPRYKVTKRGQDVTLRCDPISSHATLYWYQQALGQGPEFLTYFNYEAQPDKSGLPSDRFSAERPEGSISTLTIQRTEQRDSAMYRCASSLPSTDTQYFGPGTRLTVL.